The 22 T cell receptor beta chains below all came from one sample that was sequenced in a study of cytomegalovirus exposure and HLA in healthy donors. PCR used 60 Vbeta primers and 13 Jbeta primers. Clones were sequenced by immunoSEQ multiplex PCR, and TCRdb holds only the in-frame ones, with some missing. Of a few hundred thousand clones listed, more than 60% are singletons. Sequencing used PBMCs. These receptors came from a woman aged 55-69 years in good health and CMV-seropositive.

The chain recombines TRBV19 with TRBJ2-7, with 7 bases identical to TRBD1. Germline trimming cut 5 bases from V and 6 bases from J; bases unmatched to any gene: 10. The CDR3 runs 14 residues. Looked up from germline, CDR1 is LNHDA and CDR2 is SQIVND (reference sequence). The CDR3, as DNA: TGTGCCAGTAGTTGGACAGGTCCACTCTCCGAGCAGTACTTC. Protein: CASSWTGPLSEQYF.

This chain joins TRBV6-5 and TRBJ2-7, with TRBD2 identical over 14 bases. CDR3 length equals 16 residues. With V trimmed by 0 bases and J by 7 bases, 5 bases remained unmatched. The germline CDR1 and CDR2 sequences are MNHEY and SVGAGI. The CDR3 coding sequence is TGTGCCAGCAGTTACTCTGGACTAGCGGGAGGTGGGGAGCAGTACTTC. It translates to CASSYSGLAGGGEQYF.

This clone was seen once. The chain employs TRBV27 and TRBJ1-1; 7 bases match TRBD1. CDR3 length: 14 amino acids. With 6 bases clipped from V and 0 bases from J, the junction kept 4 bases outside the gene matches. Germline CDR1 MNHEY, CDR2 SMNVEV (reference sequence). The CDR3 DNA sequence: TGTGCCAGCAGGTCACAGGGGATGAACACTGAAGCTTTCTTT. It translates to CASRSQGMNTEAFF.

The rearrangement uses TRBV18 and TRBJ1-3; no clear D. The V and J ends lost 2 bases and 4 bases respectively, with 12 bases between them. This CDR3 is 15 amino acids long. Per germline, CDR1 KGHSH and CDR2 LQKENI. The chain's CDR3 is CASSPSQLGGNTIYF. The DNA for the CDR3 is TGTGCCAGCTCACCATCACAGCTTGGGGGAAACACCATATATTTT.

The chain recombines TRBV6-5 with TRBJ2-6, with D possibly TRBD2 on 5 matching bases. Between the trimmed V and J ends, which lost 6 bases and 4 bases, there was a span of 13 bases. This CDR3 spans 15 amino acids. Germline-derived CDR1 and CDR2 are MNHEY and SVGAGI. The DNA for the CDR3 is TGTGCCAGCAGGATCCACCGCGGGGGGGCCAACGTCCTGACTTTC. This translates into CASRIHRGGANVLTF.

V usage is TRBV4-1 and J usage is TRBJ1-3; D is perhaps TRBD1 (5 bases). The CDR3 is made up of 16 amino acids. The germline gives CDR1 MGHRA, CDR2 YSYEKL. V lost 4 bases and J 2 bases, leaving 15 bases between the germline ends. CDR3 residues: CASSLSQGGAGNTIYF. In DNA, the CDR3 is TGCGCCAGCAGCCTCTCCCAGGGTGGGGCTGGAAACACCATATATTTT.

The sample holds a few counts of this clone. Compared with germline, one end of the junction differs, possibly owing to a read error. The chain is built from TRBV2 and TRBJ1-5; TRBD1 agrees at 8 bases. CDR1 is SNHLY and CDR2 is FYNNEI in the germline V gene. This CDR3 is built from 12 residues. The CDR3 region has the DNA TGTGCCGGCAGGGGGCTGAATCAGCCCCAGCATTTT. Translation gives CAGRGLNQPQHF.

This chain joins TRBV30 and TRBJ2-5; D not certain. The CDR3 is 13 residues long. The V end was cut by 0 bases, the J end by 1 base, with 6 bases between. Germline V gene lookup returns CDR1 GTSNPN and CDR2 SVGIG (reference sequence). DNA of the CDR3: TGTGCCTGGAGTGTACAGTTCCAAGAGACCCAGTACTTC. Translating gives CAWSVQFQETQYF.

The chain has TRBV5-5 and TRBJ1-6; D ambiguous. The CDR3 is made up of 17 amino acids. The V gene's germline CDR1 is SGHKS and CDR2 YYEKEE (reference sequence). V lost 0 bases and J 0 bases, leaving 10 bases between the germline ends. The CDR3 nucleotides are TGTGCCAGCAGCTTGGTTGGAGGGAGCTCCTATAATTCACCCCTCCACTTT. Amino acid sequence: CASSLVGGSSYNSPLHF.

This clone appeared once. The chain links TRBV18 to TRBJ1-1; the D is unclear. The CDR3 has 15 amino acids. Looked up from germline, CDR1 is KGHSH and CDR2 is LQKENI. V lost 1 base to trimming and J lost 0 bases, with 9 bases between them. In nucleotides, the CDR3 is TGTGCCAGCTCACCACGAGTGGAGATGAACACTGAAGCTTTCTTT. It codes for CASSPRVEMNTEAFF.

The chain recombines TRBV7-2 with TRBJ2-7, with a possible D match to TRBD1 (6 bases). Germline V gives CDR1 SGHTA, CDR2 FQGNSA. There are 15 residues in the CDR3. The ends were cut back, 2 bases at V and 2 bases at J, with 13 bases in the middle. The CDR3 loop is CASSLPGAMTYEQYF. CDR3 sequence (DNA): TGTGCCAGCAGCTTACCAGGGGCCATGACCTACGAGCAGTACTTC.

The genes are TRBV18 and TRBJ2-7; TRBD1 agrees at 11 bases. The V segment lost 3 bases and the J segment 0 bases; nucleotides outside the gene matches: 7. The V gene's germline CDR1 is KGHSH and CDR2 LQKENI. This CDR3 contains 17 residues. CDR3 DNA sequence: TGTGCCAGCTCACCCGGACAGGGGGCCACTAGCTCCTACGAGCAGTACTTC. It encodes CASSPGQGATSSYEQYF.

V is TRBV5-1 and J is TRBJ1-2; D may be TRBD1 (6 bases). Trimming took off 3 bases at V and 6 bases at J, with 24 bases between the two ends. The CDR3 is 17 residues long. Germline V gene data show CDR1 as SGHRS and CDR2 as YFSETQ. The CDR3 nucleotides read TGCGCCAGCAGCTCTGACAGGTTTTCATCCCGGGCCAATGGCTACACCTTC. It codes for CASSSDRFSSRANGYTF.

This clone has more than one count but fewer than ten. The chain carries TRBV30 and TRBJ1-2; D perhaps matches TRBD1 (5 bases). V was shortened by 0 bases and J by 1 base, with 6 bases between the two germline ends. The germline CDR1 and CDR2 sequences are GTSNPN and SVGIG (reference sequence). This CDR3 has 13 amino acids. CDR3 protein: CAWSVGVNYGYTF. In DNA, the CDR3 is TGTGCCTGGAGTGTAGGGGTTAACTATGGCTACACCTTC.

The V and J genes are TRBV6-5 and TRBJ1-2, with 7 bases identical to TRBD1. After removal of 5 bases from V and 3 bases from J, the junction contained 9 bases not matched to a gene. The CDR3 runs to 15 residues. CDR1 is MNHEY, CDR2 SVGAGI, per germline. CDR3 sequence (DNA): TGTGCCAGCAGTGACTTTTCGACAGGGCACTATGGCTACACCTTC. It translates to CASSDFSTGHYGYTF.

CDR3 DNA: TGTGCCAGCAGCCGGGACAGGAACACCGGGGAGCTGTTTTTT. Translated, it gives CASSRDRNTGELFF. The J gene is TRBJ2-2, the V gene TRBV4-2, with TRBD1 identical over 7 bases. The CDR3 spans 14 residues. CDR1 is LGHNA, CDR2 YNFKEQ, per germline. With 4 bases clipped from V and 1 base from J, the junction kept 0 bases outside the gene matches.

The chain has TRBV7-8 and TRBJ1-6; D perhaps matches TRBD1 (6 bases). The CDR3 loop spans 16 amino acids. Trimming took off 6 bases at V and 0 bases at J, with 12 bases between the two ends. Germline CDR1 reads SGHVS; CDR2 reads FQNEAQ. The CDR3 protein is CASSFRGVSYNSPLHF. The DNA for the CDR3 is TGTGCCAGCAGTTTCAGGGGCGTCTCCTATAATTCACCCCTCCACTTT.

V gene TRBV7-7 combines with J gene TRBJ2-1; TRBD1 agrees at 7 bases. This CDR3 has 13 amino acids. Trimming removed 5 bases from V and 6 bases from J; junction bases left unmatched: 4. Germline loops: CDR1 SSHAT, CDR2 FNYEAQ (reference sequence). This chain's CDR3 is CASSQGQSNEQFF. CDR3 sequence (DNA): TGTGCCAGCAGCCAGGGACAGAGCAATGAGCAGTTCTTC.

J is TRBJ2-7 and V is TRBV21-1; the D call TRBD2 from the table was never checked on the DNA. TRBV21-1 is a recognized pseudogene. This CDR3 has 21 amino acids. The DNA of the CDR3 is TGTGCCAGCAGCCCACTGGCAGGGGAAGGGACTAGCGGGAGGCAGGCCTACGAGCAGTACTTC. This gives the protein CASSPLAGEGTSGRQAYEQYF.

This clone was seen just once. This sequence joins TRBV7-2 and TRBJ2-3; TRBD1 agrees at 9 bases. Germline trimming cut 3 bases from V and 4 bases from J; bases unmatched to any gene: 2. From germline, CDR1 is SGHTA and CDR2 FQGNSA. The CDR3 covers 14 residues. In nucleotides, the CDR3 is TGTGCCAGCAGCTTGGACAGGGGCGCAGATACGCAGTATTTT. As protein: CASSLDRGADTQYF.

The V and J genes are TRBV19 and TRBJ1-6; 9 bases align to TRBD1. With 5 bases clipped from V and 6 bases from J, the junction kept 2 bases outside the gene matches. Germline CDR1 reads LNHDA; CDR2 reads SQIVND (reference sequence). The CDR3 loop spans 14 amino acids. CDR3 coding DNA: TGTGCCAGTAGTCAGGACAGGGGTAATTCACCCCTCCACTTT. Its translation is CASSQDRGNSPLHF.

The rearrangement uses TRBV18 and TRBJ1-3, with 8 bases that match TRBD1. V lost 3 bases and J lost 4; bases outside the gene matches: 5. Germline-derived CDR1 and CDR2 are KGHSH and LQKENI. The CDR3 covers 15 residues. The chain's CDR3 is CASSPNRGDGNTIYF. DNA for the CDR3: TGTGCCAGCTCACCCAACAGGGGGGACGGAAACACCATATATTTT.